Each of the 17 T cell receptor beta chains below was sequenced from the same sample in a study of a mutant IDH1 vaccine in newly diagnosed glioma. This sample's time point: baseline, week 1 (first vaccination visit). Treatment meaning: pre-vaccination baseline after standard-of-care therapy. TCRdb keeps only in-frame clones here, not all; method: immunoSEQ multiplex PCR. The sample lists roughly 68,000 clones, 79% seen once, with around 8.8% in the top ten. The sequencing here drew on PBMCs, taken from a glioma patient treated with radiotherapy, temozolomide or both. These receptors came from a man over 45 with glioma.

J is TRBJ2-5 and V is TRBV25-1; D may match TRBD1 or TRBD2 (5 bases each). Trimming stripped 2 bases from V and 4 bases from J, with 8 bases between. The CDR3 spans 13 residues. Germline assignment: CDR1 MGHDK and CDR2 SYGVNS. The CDR3 DNA follows: TGTGCCAGCAGTGAAGGGACGCGAGAGACCCAGTACTTC. Protein product: CASSEGTRETQYF. The entire variable domain, with the rest obtained from reference TRBV25-1 and TRBJ2-5, is as follows: EADIYQTPRYLVIGTGKKITLECSQTMGHDKMYWYQQDPGMELHLIHYSYGVNSTEKGDLSSESTVSRIRTEHFPLTLESARPSHTSQYLCASSEGTRETQYFGPGTRLLVL.

This chain uses TRBV29-1 with TRBJ2-7, with 10 bases lining up with TRBD1. Germline lookup yields CDR1 SQVTM and CDR2 ANQGSEA. The J segment lost 0 bases and the V segment lost 0 bases, leaving 5 bases of the junction unmatched. The CDR3 length is 16 residues. CDR3 sequence (DNA): TGCAGCGTTGAAGATCCCGGACAGGGGGACTCCTACGAGCAGTACTTC. Translation: CSVEDPGQGDSYEQYF.

The genes are TRBV4-2 and TRBJ2-1, with no clear D. V was clipped by 0 bases and J by 8 bases, with 14 bases between them. Germline V lookup: CDR1 LGHNA, CDR2 YNFKEQ. This CDR3 contains 15 residues. The CDR3 reads CASSQDLNGFYEQFF. The CDR3, as DNA: TGTGCCAGCAGCCAAGACCTTAACGGGTTCTATGAGCAGTTCTTC.

The genes are TRBV10-2 and TRBJ2-7; either TRBD1 or TRBD2 may fit D (6 bases each). The CDR3 length is 13 residues. V dropped 4 bases and J dropped 7 bases, with 14 bases sitting between them. Germline V gene sequence: CDR1 WSHSY, CDR2 SAAADI. The CDR3 region is CASSVPGAEEQYF. In DNA, the CDR3 is TGCGCCAGCAGTGTTCCGGGGGCTGAGGAGCAGTACTTC.

The chain uses TRBV5-6 and TRBJ2-2, with a weak D call TRBD1 (5 bases). Trimming left V 0 bases short and J 4 bases short, with 13 bases between. Germline CDR1 and CDR2: SGHDT and YYEEEE. The CDR3 sequence is 16 residues long. CDR3 sequence reads: CASSLDQGTSTGELFF. In DNA form, the CDR3 reads TGTGCCAGCAGCTTGGACCAGGGTACGAGCACCGGGGAGCTGTTTTTT.

The chain joins TRBV25-1 to TRBJ1-1; D gene unclear. V lost 6 bases, J lost 3 bases, and 5 bases lay in between. Germline loops: CDR1 MGHDK, CDR2 SYGVNS. The CDR3 runs 11 residues. In nucleotides, the CDR3 is TGTGCCAGCAGGGCTTACACTGAAGCTTTCTTT. Its protein is CASRAYTEAFF.

This chain uses TRBV10-3 with TRBJ1-6, with a possible D match to TRBD1 (5 bases). This CDR3 spans 15 amino acids. Per germline, CDR1 ENHRY and CDR2 SYGVKD. The V and J ends lost 0 bases and 8 bases respectively, with 11 bases between them. The CDR3 sequence is CAISESKGVDSPLHF. The CDR3 DNA reads TGTGCCATCAGTGAGTCTAAAGGGGTGGATTCACCCCTCCACTTT.

This sequence joins TRBV19 and TRBJ1-6, with D possibly matching TRBD1 (5 bases). Trimming stripped 5 bases from V and 10 bases from J, with 15 bases between. Germline assignment: CDR1 LNHDA and CDR2 SQIVND (reference sequence). The CDR3 consists of 14 residues. The CDR3 loop reads CASSFLVGGSPLHF. In nucleotides, the CDR3 is TGTGCCAGTAGTTTCTTAGTGGGGGGATCACCCCTCCACTTT. The full variable domain, in which reference TRBV19 and TRBJ1-6 provide the parts outside the CDR3, is DGGITQSPKYLFRKEGQNVTLSCEQNLNHDAMYWYRQDPGQGLRLIYYSQIVNDFQKGDIAEGYSVSREKKESFPLTVTSAQKNPTAFYLCASSFLVGGSPLHFGNGTRLTVT.

The V and J genes are TRBV19 and TRBJ1-5, with D perhaps TRBD1 (6 bases). Trimming took off 6 bases at V and 4 bases at J, with 19 bases between the two ends. The germline gives CDR1 LNHDA, CDR2 SQIVND (reference sequence). The CDR3 contains 16 residues. CDR3 in DNA: TGTGCCAGTAGCCTATACAGGGCTCCAGAAAATCAGCCCCAGCATTTT. This codes for CASSLYRAPENQPQHF. The full variable domain, rest sourced from reference TRBV19 and TRBJ1-5, is DGGITQSPKYLFRKEGQNVTLSCEQNLNHDAMYWYRQDPGQGLRLIYYSQIVNDFQKGDIAEGYSVSREKKESFPLTVTSAQKNPTAFYLCASSLYRAPENQPQHFGDGTRLSIL.

The rearrangement uses TRBV14 and TRBJ2-2; 13 bases fit TRBD2. The CDR3 contains 18 residues. CDR1 is SGHDN, CDR2 FVKESK, per germline. J was trimmed by 5 bases and V by 0 bases; bases with no gene match: 6. CDR3 nucleotide sequence: TGTGCCAGCAGCCAAGAACAGCGGACTAGCGGGGGAACCGGGGAGCTGTTTTTT. This sequence encodes CASSQEQRTSGGTGELFF.

A single count supports this clone. The rearrangement joins TRBV19 to TRBJ2-1; 8 nucleotides match TRBD2. The germline V gene encodes CDR1 LNHDA and CDR2 SQIVND (reference sequence). The V and J ends lost 3 bases and 13 bases, in that order; junction bases with no gene match: 5. This CDR3 is 12 amino acids long. The CDR3 is CASSIRGGPQFF. CDR3 bases: TGTGCCAGTAGTATCCGCGGGGGGCCTCAGTTCTTC.

This clone was picked up a small number of times. The gene calls are TRBV5-1 and TRBJ1-1; D perhaps matches TRBD1 (6 bases). Germline-derived CDR1 and CDR2 are SGHRS and YFSETQ. This CDR3 comprises 15 residues. V lost 4 bases and J 6 bases, leaving 19 bases between the germline ends. CDR3 nucleotides: TGCGCCAGCAGCCTCACAGGGACGGGAGGGGCTGAAGCTTTCTTT. Its translation is CASSLTGTGGAEAFF.

The genes are TRBV18 and TRBJ2-1, with a possible D match to TRBD2 (6 bases). CDR1 and CDR2 from the germline V gene are KGHSH and LQKENI. V shed 3 bases and J shed 5 bases, with 11 bases lying between them. This CDR3 comprises 14 residues. The CDR3 is CASSPETGDNEQFF. In DNA, the CDR3 is TGTGCCAGCTCACCCGAGACGGGGGACAATGAGCAGTTCTTC.

This rearrangement joins TRBV27 to TRBJ2-7; perhaps TRBD1 as D (6 bases). The germline V gene has CDR1 MNHEY and CDR2 SMNVEV (reference sequence). Trimming shortened V by 5 bases and J by 3 bases, and 11 bases separated the two germline ends. The CDR3 length is 13 residues. The CDR3 here is CASSRTARYEQYF. CDR3 sequence (DNA): TGTGCCAGCAGTAGGACAGCTCGCTACGAGCAGTACTTC.

The chain uses TRBV7-8 and TRBJ1-2, with D maybe TRBD1 (5 bases). The CDR3 has 14 amino acids. The V gene lost 5 bases and the J gene lost 4 bases, with 14 bases spanning the gap. The V gene's germline CDR1 is SGHVS and CDR2 FQNEAQ. In nucleotides, the CDR3 is TGTGCCAGCAGCCGAGAGGGACTGATCTATGGCTACACCTTC. It yields the protein CASSREGLIYGYTF.

The CDR3 loop is CASTEGRGSNQPQHF. The CDR3 DNA reads TGTGCCAGTACGGAGGGAAGGGGAAGCAATCAGCCCCAGCATTTT. V and J are TRBV19 and TRBJ1-5, with D possibly being TRBD1 (5 bases). Germline V gene data show CDR1 as LNHDA and CDR2 as SQIVND (reference sequence). The CDR3 length is 15 residues. V was shortened by 7 bases and J by 1 base, with 14 bases between the two germline ends.

This chain links TRBV30 with TRBJ2-5, with D uncertain. CDR1 is GTSNPN and CDR2 is SVGIG in the germline V gene (reference sequence). This CDR3 region has 14 residues. V was cut by 0 bases and J by 3 bases, with 11 bases left in between. The CDR3 spells CAWSVPPHKETQYF. In nucleotides, the CDR3 is TGTGCCTGGAGTGTACCACCCCACAAAGAGACCCAGTACTTC.